The present TCR beta chain was sequenced within a study of T cell repertoires in aging, cancer and after chemotherapy. Study-wide points: In healthy donors, age-related TCR diversity loss mainly reflected lost richness.

This clonotype is medium-sized within its sample. Its antigen is undetermined. Rearranged V-D-J TRB sequences were amplified with a mixed TRB-A/B primer pool. TCRdb re-called the multiplex PCR reads through MiXCR, storing one row per CDR3 protein. Among about 12,000 distinct CDR3 sequences listed, about 31% were seen once. CDR3 length: 16 residues. Looked up from germline, CDR1 is LNHDA and CDR2 is SQIVND (reference sequence). The V and J ends lost 10 bases and 1 base, in that order; junction bases with no gene match: 12. TCR beta rearrangements were amplified from peripheral blood genomic DNA. Material: blood. V usage is TRBV19 and J usage is TRBJ2-2, with TRBD1 matching over 7 bases. This clonotype was sampled from a human donor in good health. The donor label of this sample is uncertain. As DNA, the CDR3 is TGTGCCACCACCAAGACAGGGCCCTTGAACACCGGGGAGCTGTTTTTT. Its protein is CATTKTGPLNTGELFF.